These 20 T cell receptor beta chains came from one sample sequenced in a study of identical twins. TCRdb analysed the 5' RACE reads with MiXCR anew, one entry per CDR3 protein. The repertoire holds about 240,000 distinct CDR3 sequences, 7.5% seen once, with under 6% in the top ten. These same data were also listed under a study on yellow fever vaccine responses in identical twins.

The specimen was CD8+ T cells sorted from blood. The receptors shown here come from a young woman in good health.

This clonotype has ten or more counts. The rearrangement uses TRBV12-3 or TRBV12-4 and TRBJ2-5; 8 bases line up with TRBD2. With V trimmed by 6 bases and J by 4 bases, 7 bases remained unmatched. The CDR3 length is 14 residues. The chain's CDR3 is CASSLSSGGETQYF. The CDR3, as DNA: TGTGCCAGCAGCCTTTCCAGCGGGGGAGAGACCCAGTACTTC.

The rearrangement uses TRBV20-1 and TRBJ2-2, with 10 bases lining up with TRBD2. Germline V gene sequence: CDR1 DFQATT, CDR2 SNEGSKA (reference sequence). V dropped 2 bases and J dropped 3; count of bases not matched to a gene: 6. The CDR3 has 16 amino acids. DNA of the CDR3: TGCAGTGCTAGAAGGACTAGCGGAAATTACACCGGGGAGCTGTTTTTT. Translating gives CSARRTSGNYTGELFF.

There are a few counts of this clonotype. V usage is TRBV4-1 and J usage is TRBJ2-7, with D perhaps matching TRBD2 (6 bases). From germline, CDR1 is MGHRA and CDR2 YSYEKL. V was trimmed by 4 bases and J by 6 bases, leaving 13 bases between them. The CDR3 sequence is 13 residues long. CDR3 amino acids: CASSPWGDGEQYV. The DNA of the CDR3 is TGCGCCAGCAGCCCGTGGGGGGATGGCGAGCAGTACGTC.

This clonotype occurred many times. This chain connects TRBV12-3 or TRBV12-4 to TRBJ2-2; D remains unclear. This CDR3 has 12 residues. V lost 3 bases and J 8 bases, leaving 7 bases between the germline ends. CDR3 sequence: CASSFETGELFF. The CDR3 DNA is TGTGCCAGCAGTTTCGAGACTGGGGAGCTGTTTTTT.

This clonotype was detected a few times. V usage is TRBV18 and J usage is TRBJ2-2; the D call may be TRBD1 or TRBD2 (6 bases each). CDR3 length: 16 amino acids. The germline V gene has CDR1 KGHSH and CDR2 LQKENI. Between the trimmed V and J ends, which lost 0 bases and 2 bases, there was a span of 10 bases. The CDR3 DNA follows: TGTGCCAGCTCACCACCCGGCGGGACAAACACCGGGGAGCTGTTTTTT. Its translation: CASSPPGGTNTGELFF.

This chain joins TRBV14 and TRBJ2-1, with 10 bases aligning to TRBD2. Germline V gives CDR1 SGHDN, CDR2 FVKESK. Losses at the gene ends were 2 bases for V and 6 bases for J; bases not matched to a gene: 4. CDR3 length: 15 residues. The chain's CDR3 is CASSQLAGVRNEQFF. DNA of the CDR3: TGTGCCAGCAGCCAACTAGCGGGAGTTCGCAATGAGCAGTTCTTC.

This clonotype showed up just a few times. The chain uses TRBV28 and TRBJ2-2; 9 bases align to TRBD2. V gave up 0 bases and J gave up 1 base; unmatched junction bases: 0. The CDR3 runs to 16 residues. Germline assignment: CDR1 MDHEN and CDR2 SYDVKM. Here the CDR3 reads CASSLWTSGNTGELFF. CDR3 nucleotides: TGTGCCAGCAGTTTATGGACTAGCGGGAACACCGGGGAGCTGTTTTTT.

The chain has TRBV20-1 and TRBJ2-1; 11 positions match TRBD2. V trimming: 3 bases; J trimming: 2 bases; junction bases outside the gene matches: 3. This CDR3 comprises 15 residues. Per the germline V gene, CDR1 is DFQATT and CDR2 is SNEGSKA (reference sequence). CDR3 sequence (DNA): TGCAGTGCTAGGTCGACTAGCGGGACCTACAATGAGCAGTTCTTC. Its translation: CSARSTSGTYNEQFF.

The CDR3: CASRGREDGANVLTF. The CDR3, as DNA: TGTGCCAGCAGGGGCCGGGAGGACGGGGCCAACGTCCTGACTTTC. The chain couples TRBV6-1 to TRBJ2-6; 7 bases agree with TRBD2. Losses at the gene ends were 6 bases for V and 4 bases for J; bases not matched to a gene: 6. The CDR3 contains 15 residues. The germline V gene encodes CDR1 MNHNS and CDR2 SASEGT.

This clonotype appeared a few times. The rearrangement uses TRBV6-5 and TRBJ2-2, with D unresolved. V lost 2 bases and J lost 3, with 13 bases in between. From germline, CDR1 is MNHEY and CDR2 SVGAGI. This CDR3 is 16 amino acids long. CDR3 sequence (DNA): TGTGCCAGCAGTTACGCTGGCCTCTCATACACCGGGGAGCTGTTTTTT. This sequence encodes CASSYAGLSYTGELFF.

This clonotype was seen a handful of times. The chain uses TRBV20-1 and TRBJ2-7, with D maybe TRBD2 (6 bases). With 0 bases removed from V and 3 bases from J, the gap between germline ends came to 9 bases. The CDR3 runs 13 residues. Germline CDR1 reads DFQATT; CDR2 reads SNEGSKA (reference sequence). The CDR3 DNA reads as TGCAGTGCTAGAGAGATGGGGGGCTACGAGCAGTACTTC. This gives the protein CSAREMGGYEQYF.

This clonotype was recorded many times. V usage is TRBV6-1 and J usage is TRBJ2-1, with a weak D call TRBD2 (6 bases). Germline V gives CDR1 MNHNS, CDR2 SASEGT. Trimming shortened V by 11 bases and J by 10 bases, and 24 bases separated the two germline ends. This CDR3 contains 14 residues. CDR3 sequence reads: CAAELRDSAAEQFF. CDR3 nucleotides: TGTGCCGCGGAACTCCGGGACTCCGCCGCCGAGCAGTTCTTC.

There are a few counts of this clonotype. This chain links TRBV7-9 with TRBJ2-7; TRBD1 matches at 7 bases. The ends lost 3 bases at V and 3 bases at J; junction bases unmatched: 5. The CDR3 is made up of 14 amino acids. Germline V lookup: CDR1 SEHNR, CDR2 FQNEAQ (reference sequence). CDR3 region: CASSFRDRIYEQYF. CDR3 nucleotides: TGTGCCAGCAGCTTCCGGGACAGAATCTACGAGCAGTACTTC.

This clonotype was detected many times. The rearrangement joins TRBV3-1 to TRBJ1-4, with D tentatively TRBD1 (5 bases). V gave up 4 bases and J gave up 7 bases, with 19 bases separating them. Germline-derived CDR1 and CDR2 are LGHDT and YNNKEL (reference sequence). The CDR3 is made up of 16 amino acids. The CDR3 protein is CASSRNVPGAGEKLFF. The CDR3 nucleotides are TGTGCCAGCAGCCGAAATGTCCCCGGGGCTGGTGAAAAACTGTTTTTT.

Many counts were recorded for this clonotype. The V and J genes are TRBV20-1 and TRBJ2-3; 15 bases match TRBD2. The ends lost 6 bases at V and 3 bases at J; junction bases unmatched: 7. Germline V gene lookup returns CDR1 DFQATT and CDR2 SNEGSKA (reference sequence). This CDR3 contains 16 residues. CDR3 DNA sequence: TGCAGTGCCAGGACTAGCGGGAGGGCCTTGACAGATACGCAGTATTTT. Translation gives CSARTSGRALTDTQYF.

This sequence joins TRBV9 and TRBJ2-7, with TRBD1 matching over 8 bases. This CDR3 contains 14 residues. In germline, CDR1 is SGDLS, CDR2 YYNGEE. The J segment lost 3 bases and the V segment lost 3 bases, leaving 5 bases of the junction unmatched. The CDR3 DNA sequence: TGTGCCAGCAGCGCTGGACAGGGAGGCTACGAGCAGTACTTC. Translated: CASSAGQGGYEQYF.

The CDR3 loop reads CASSQSRDTQYF. The CDR3 DNA sequence: TGTGCCAGCAGCCAATCTAGGGATACGCAGTATTTT. The rearrangement links TRBV3-1 to TRBJ2-3; D gene uncertain. The CDR3 sequence is 12 residues long. Per the germline V gene, CDR1 is LGHDT and CDR2 is YNNKEL (reference sequence). V dropped 2 bases and J dropped 6 bases, with 6 bases sitting between them.

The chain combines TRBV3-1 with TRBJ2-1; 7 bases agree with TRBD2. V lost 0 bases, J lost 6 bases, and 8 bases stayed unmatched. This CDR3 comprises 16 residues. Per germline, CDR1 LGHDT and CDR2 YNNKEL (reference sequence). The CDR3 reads CASSQDPPAGPNEQFF. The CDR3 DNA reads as TGTGCCAGCAGCCAAGATCCCCCAGCGGGGCCCAATGAGCAGTTCTTC.

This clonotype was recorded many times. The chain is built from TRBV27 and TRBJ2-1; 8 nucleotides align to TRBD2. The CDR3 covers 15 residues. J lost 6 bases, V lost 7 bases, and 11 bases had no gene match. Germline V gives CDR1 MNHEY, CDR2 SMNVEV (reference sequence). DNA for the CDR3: TGTGCCAGCACCCCCACTAGCGGAACTGTCAATGAGCAGTTCTTC. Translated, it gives CASTPTSGTVNEQFF.

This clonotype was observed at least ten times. CDR3 DNA sequence: TGCAGCGTTGGGTATAACACCGGGGAGCTGTTTTTT. Protein sequence: CSVGYNTGELFF. V usage is TRBV29-1 and J usage is TRBJ2-2; D gene unclear. CDR1 and CDR2 (germline): SQVTM, ANQGSEA. The CDR3 has 12 amino acids. Between the trimmed V and J ends, which lost 4 bases and 2 bases, there was a span of 5 bases.